This passage covers 20 T cell receptor beta chains from one sample sequenced in a study of blood T cells in healthy people across ages. Alongside a J-beta primer mix, a sample-barcoded 5' primer served in a second PCR lasting roughly 7 to 12 cycles. TCRdb recomputed calls from the 5' RACE reads with MiXCR, one row per CDR3 protein. This table has roughly 930,000 distinct CDR3 sequences, roughly 48% appearing once. The specimen sequenced was blood. These receptors all come from a man aged 25 to 40 in good health.

DNA of the CDR3: TGCGCCAGCAGCCAAGTTAGTCGAGCGGGGGGGCAAAACAATGAGCAGTTCTTC. It is translated as CASSQVSRAGGQNNEQFF. The V gene is TRBV4-3, the J gene TRBJ2-1; TRBD2 matches 10 bases. The length of the CDR3 is 18 residues. Per germline, CDR1 LGHNA and CDR2 YSLEER. With 1 base clipped from V and 5 bases from J, the junction kept 11 bases outside the gene matches.

The chain recombines TRBV7-2 with TRBJ2-1, with 9 bases lining up with TRBD2. This CDR3 has 15 residues. Per germline, CDR1 SGHTA and CDR2 FQGNSA. J was trimmed by 4 bases and V by 4 bases; bases with no gene match: 5. The CDR3 DNA reads TGTGCCAGCAGCTCCCCTAGCGGGGTATACAATGAGCAGTTCTTC. Translating it yields CASSSPSGVYNEQFF. The entire variable domain, with the rest obtained from reference TRBV7-2 and TRBJ2-1, is as follows: GAGVSQSPSNKVTEKGKDVELRCDPISGHTALYWYRQSLGQGLEFLIYFQGNSAPDKSGLPSDRFSAERTGGSVSTLTIQRTQQEDSAVYLCASSSPSGVYNEQFFGPGTRLTVL.

This clonotype was seen more than once but under ten times. The gene calls are TRBV3-1 and TRBJ2-1, with 9 nucleotides matching TRBD1. Germline V lookup: CDR1 LGHDT, CDR2 YNNKEL (reference sequence). The CDR3 is made up of 15 amino acids. After removal of 2 bases from V and 8 bases from J, the junction contained 7 bases not matched to a gene. Here the CDR3 reads CASSQSGTGRDEQFF. CDR3 coding DNA: TGTGCCAGCAGCCAATCCGGGACAGGGCGGGATGAGCAGTTCTTC.

The chain couples TRBV3-1 to TRBJ2-5; 7 nucleotides line up with TRBD2. V shed 0 bases and J 2 bases; nucleotides not matched to a gene: 9. CDR1 is LGHDT and CDR2 is YNNKEL in the germline V gene (reference sequence). The CDR3 contains 17 residues. CDR3 region: CASSQDGRAGRQETQYF. CDR3 nucleotides: TGTGCCAGCAGCCAAGATGGCCGAGCGGGGAGGCAAGAGACCCAGTACTTC.

This clonotype was detected only a few times. The V gene is TRBV5-6, the J gene TRBJ2-1; tentatively, D is TRBD1 or TRBD2 (6 bases each). This CDR3 contains 14 residues. The germline V and J ends were trimmed by 1 base and 9 bases, with 14 bases remaining between them. CDR1 is SGHDT, CDR2 YYEEEE, per germline. The CDR3 DNA is TGTGCCAGCAGCTTGTGGGGGGCTTTTGGTGAGCAGTTCTTC. Encoded protein: CASSLWGAFGEQFF. The variable domain in full, with the rest retrieved from reference TRBV5-6 and TRBJ2-1, is DAGVTQSPTHLIKTRGQQVTLRCSPKSGHDTVSWYQQALGQGPQFIFQYYEEEERQRGNFPDRFSGHQFPNYSSELNVNALLLGDSALYLCASSLWGAFGEQFFGPGTRLTVL.

This clonotype was seen ten or more times. This rearrangement joins TRBV4-1 to TRBJ2-3; D call uncertain. The germline V and J ends were trimmed by 2 bases and 0 bases, with 15 bases remaining between them. The CDR3 sequence is 17 residues long. Germline CDR1 MGHRA, CDR2 YSYEKL. The CDR3 region has the DNA TGCGCCAGCAGCCAACTCGGTCGCCTATCTAGCACAGATACGCAGTATTTT. Amino acids: CASSQLGRLSSTDTQYF.

The CDR3: CASSFLRDREGRGYEQYF. The DNA of the CDR3 is TGTGCCAGCAGTTTCCTTCGGGACAGGGAAGGCCGGGGCTACGAGCAGTACTTC. The chain recombines TRBV12-3 or TRBV12-4 with TRBJ2-7; 9 nucleotides align to TRBD1. V shed 3 bases, J shed 3 bases, and the junction held 15 bases outside the gene matches. This CDR3 comprises 18 residues.

V gene TRBV4-2 combines with J gene TRBJ2-2; D perhaps matches TRBD2 (7 bases). V was trimmed by 1 base and J by 7 bases, leaving 16 bases between them. The CDR3 has 16 amino acids. Germline CDR1 and CDR2: LGHNA and YNFKEQ. The CDR3 spells CASSQGGGARNGELFF. CDR3 coding DNA: TGTGCCAGCAGCCAAGGTGGGGGGGCCAGAAACGGGGAGCTGTTTTTT.

The rearrangement uses TRBV4-1 and TRBJ2-6; TRBD1 matches 7 bases. V dropped 3 bases and J dropped 0; count of bases not matched to a gene: 8. CDR3 length: 18 amino acids. Germline loops: CDR1 MGHRA, CDR2 YSYEKL. CDR3 region: CASSHPGQHLSGANVLTF. CDR3 nucleotides: TGCGCCAGCAGCCACCCGGGACAGCATCTCTCTGGGGCCAACGTCCTGACTTTC.

This sequence joins TRBV19 and TRBJ2-4; 8 positions match TRBD2. The CDR3 loop spans 17 amino acids. Germline CDR1 is LNHDA and CDR2 is SQIVND (reference sequence). The CDR3 sequence is CAIVPGGFLKAKNIQYF. As DNA, the CDR3 is TGTGCTATTGTTCCGGGAGGGTTCTTAAAGGCCAAAAACATTCAGTACTTC.

In this sample, this clonotype turned up a few times. The genes are TRBV7-2 and TRBJ2-1; maybe TRBD2 (6 bases). Trimming removed 7 bases from V and 0 bases from J, with 16 bases in between. The CDR3 covers 16 residues. Germline V gives CDR1 SGHTA, CDR2 FQGNSA. CDR3 in DNA: TGTGCCAGCAACTCCCCGGCGGGGTTCTCCTACAATGAGCAGTTCTTC. Amino acids: CASNSPAGFSYNEQFF.

This sequence joins TRBV5-1 and TRBJ2-1, with 9 bases identical to TRBD1. From germline, CDR1 is SGHRS and CDR2 YFSETQ. With 3 bases clipped from V and 5 bases from J, the junction kept 9 bases outside the gene matches. The CDR3 is made up of 16 amino acids. The CDR3 DNA reads as TGCGCCAGCAGCTACCTCGGGACAGGGCCTCACAATGAGCAGTTCTTC. The encoded protein is CASSYLGTGPHNEQFF.

The table lists this clonotype with a few counts. The chain recombines TRBV20-1 with TRBJ1-2, with TRBD1 as a possible D gene (5 bases). CDR1 is DFQATT, CDR2 SNEGSKA, per germline (reference sequence). CDR3 length equals 13 residues. Trimming removed 6 bases at V and 7 bases at J, with 18 bases between. The CDR3 DNA reads TGCAGTGCAGGAGACACAGGAACCTCTGGCTACACCTTC. Protein sequence: CSAGDTGTSGYTF.

The rearrangement links TRBV11-2 to TRBJ2-3; TRBD1 matches at 8 bases. V lost 1 base, J lost 2 bases, and 11 bases stayed unmatched. The CDR3 is 18 amino acids. Germline V gives CDR1 SGHAT, CDR2 FQNNGV. In DNA form, the CDR3 reads TGTGCCAGCAGCTTAGGCGAGGGCAGGGGGCCTTTCACAGATACGCAGTATTTT. Encoded protein: CASSLGEGRGPFTDTQYF. Combining the CDR3 with reference TRBV11-2 and TRBJ2-3 gives the whole variable domain EAGVAQSPRYKIIEKRQSVAFWCNPISGHATLYWYQQILGQGPKLLIQFQNNGVVDDSQLPKDRFSAERLKGVDSTLKIQPAKLEDSAVYLCASSLGEGRGPFTDTQYFGPGTRLTVL.

This chain uses TRBV5-6 with TRBJ1-1, with 8 bases identical to TRBD1. Germline V gene sequence: CDR1 SGHDT, CDR2 YYEEEE. The CDR3 covers 16 residues. The V segment lost 4 bases and the J segment 5 bases; nucleotides outside the gene matches: 13. The CDR3, as DNA: TGTGCCAGCAGCCAGTTGGTGGGGCGACAGGGGACTGAAGCTTTCTTT. It specifies CASSQLVGRQGTEAFF.

This clonotype occurred a few times. This sequence joins TRBV6-1 and TRBJ1-5, with D unresolved. Germline CDR1 reads MNHNS; CDR2 reads SASEGT. The CDR3 is 13 amino acids. Trimming stripped 5 bases from V and 3 bases from J, with 8 bases between. The CDR3 DNA reads as TGTGCCAGCAGTCCGGAGAACAATCAGCCCCAGCATTTT. This gives the protein CASSPENNQPQHF.

The chain carries TRBV5-1 and TRBJ2-5, with 8 bases fitting TRBD1. CDR1 is SGHRS and CDR2 is YFSETQ in the germline V gene. CDR3 length equals 15 residues. Trimming cost V 4 bases and J 2 bases; bases outside gene matches: 7. The chain's CDR3 is CASSARTGTQETQYF. In nucleotides, the CDR3 is TGCGCCAGCAGCGCCAGGACAGGGACACAAGAGACCCAGTACTTC.

This clonotype was counted a few times. This rearrangement joins TRBV12-3 or TRBV12-4 to TRBJ2-5, with D perhaps TRBD1 (5 bases). The V gene lost 5 bases and the J gene lost 11 bases, with 18 bases spanning the gap. This CDR3 contains 13 residues. The CDR3 nucleotides are TGTGCCAGCAGTACCAGTCAGGGCGGAGAGCAGTACTTC. Its protein is CASSTSQGGEQYF.

This clonotype was seen only a few times. This chain connects TRBV7-2 to TRBJ2-5; the D is unclear. Germline CDR1 and CDR2: SGHTA and FQGNSA. Deletions cut 8 bases from V and 2 bases from J, with 6 bases between. The CDR3 has 11 amino acids. The CDR3 bases are TGTGCCAGCGCTCGGCAAGAGACCCAGTACTTC. Translated, it gives CASARQETQYF.

The chain uses TRBV28 and TRBJ2-7, with 8 bases lining up with TRBD1. CDR1 and CDR2 (germline): MDHEN, SYDVKM. The length of the CDR3 is 13 residues. V gave up 9 bases and J gave up 7 bases; unmatched junction bases: 11. Here the CDR3 DNA reads TGTGCCAGTGTCCGTCAGGGGGCTCGGGAGCAGTACTTC. It is translated as CASVRQGAREQYF.